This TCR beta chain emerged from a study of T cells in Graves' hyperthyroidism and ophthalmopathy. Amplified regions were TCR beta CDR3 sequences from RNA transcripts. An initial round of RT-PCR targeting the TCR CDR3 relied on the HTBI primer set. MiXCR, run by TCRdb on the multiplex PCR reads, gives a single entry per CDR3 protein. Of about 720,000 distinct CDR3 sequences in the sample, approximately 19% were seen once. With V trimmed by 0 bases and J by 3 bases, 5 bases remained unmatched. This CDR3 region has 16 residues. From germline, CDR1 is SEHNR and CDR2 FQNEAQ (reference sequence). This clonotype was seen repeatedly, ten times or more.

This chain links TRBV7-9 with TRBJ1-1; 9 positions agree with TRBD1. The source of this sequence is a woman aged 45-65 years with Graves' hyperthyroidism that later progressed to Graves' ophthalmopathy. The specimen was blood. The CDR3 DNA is TGTGCCAGCAGCTTAGCGCGGGGGACAGGGTACACTGAAGCTTTCTTT. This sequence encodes CASSLARGTGYTEAFF.